This TCR beta chain was captured by sequencing in a study of cytomegalovirus exposure and HLA in healthy donors. Study-wide results and caveats: HLA alleles were associated with 15,000 to 20,000 TCR beta sequences in a later analysis at 0.05 false discovery rate. Earlier analysis yielded a pattern in which most TCR beta V segments were productive about 90% or about 30% of the time.

In the PCR, 60 Vbeta and 13 Jbeta primers were used. The table came from immunoSEQ multiplex PCR; TCRdb's copy has only in-frame clones and leaves some out. The table includes under 140,000 clones, over 60% detected once. Comments on this clone: Its antigen is currently unknown.

The length of the CDR3 is 15 residues. The germline V gene encodes CDR1 KGHSH and CDR2 LQKENI. V lost 2 bases, J lost 7 bases, and 6 bases stayed unmatched. This receptor was obtained from a woman aged 55-75 years in good health and CMV-seropositive. The sample consisted of PBMCs. This sequence joins TRBV18 and TRBJ2-1; 9 bases are a match to TRBD2. The CDR3 nucleotides are TGTGCCAGCTCACCAATTAGCGGGAGCGTGAATGAGCAGTTCTTC. It is translated as CASSPISGSVNEQFF.